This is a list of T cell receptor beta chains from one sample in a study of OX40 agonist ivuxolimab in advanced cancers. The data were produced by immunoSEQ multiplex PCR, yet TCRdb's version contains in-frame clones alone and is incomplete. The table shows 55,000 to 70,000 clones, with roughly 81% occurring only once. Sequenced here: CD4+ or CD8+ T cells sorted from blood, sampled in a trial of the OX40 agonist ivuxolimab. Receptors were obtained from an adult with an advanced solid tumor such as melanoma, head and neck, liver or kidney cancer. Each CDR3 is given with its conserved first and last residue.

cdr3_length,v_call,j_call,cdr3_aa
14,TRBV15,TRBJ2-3,CATSRGTSTDTQYF
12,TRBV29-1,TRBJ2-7,CSVRTDIYEQYF
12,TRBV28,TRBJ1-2,CASSFFQGGYTF
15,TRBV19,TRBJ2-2,CASSTSARATGELFF
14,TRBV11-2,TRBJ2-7,CASSITSGSGEQYF
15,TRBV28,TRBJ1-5,CASSSPGGSNQPQHF
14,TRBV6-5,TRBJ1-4,CASSLGTRGEKLFF
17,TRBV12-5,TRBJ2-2,CASGFLHSRVRTGELFF
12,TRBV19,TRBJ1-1,CASSDRYTEAFF
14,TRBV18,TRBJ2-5,CASSPPTGAMDQYF
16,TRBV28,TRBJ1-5,CASSLQGPHSNQPQHF
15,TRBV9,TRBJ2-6,CASSENRLGANVLTF
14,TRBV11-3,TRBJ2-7,CASSPGTGPYEQYF
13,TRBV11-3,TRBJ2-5,CASSSTGKATQYF
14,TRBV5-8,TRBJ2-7,CASSLGLRGYEQYF
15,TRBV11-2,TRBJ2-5,CASSLNPGGAETQYF
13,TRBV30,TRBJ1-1,CAWTHEMNTEAFF
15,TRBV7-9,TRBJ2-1,CASSLELAGGDEQFF
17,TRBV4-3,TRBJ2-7,CASSQAGSGTGAYEQYF
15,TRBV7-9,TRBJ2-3,CASRPFGTPGDTQYF
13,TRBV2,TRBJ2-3,CASRGTGGRTQYF
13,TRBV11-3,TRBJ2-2,CASSLEMAGELFF
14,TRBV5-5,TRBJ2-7,CASSITGSAYEQYF
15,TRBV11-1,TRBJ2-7,CASSFERETSYEQYF
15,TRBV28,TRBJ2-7,CASSQPGLAGDEQYF
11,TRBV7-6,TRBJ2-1,CASSLGWEQFF
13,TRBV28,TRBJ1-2,CASSYQGEGGYTF
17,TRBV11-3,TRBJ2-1,CASSPGTSFSSYNEQFF
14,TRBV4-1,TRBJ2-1,CASSLTSTSDEQFF
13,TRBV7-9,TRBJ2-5,CASSLVGMETQYF
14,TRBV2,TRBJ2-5,CASSEAGGVRDQYF
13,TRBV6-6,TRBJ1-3,CASRQGSGNTIYF
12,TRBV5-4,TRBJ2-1,CASSRDGAEQFF
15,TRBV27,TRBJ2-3,CASSWDASSQSTQYF
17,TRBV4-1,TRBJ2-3,CASSHLPPLASTDTQYF
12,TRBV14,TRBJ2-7,CASSDWAYEQYF
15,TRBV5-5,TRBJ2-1,CASSLVSGVDDEQFF
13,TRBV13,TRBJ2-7,CASSSGLGGEQYF
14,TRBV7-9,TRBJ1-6,CASTPGGLISPLHF
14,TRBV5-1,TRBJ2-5,CASSLGLGQETQYF
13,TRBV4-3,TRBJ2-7,CASSHGTGLEQYF
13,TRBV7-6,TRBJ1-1,CASSFSTVGVAFF
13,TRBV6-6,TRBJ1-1,CASSYGTGAEAFF
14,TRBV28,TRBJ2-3,CASSSGTNTDTQYF
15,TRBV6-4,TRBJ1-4,CACFTPGMPSEKLFF
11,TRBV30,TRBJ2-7,CAWSVSNEQYF
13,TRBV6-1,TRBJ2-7,CASGPTGVYEQYF
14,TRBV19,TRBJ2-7,CASRPSGTRDEQYF
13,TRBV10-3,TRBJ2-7,CAIRDLGGGEQYF
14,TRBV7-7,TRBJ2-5,CASSLEGRQETQYF
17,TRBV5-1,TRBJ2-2,CASSKGTSGRNTGELFF
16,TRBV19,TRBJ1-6,CASTAIGTGGGSPLHF
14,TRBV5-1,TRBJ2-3,CASSLAPQADTQYF
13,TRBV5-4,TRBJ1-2,CASMGQSIYGYTF
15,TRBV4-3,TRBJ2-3,CASSQAPLNTDTQYF
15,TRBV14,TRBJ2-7,CASSLGLAGVYEQYF
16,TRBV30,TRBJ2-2,CAWSVRGSGGIGELFF
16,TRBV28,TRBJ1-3,CASSRPTGLSGNTIYF